This T cell receptor beta chain was recorded in a study of graft-versus-host responses after intestinal transplantation. The repertoire was sequenced with immunoSEQ multiplex PCR; TCRdb's copy has only in-frame clones and lacks some. Here the sample spans approximately 11,000 clones, roughly nine tenths being singletons. Germline CDR1 is SGHTA and CDR2 is FQGNSA. The CDR3 totals 15 residues. J was trimmed by 2 bases and V by 5 bases; bases with no gene match: 7. The time point: postoperative day 105 after intestinal transplantation (dayNNNN = postoperative day). In its sample, this clone was seen once.

The clonotype comes from a human patient who received an intestinal transplant, so some T cells may come from the graft donor. The input for sequencing was PBMCs, taken 105 days after intestinal transplantation. The chain couples TRBV7-2 to TRBJ2-5, with 8 bases fitting TRBD2. The CDR3, as DNA: TGTGCCAGCAGCCAAAGCGGGGGACTACAAGAGACCCAGTACTTC. Amino acids: CASSQSGGLQETQYF.